These T cell receptor beta chains were read from a single sample in a study of OX40 agonist ivuxolimab in advanced cancers. Measured with immunoSEQ multiplex PCR; TCRdb has only the in-frame clones, and not every one. Among around 38,000 clones listed, 78% were seen once. This sample comprised CD4+ or CD8+ T cells sorted from blood, obtained in a trial of the OX40 agonist ivuxolimab. Receptors were obtained from an adult with an advanced solid tumor such as melanoma, head and neck, liver or kidney cancer. Both conserved end residues are trimmed from each CDR3. The order of the fields is clone size, J gene, V gene, CDR3 protein. Clone size appears in some rows only: once, few, many, or a class for an expanded clone.

clone size: .; J gene: TRBJ2-7; V gene: TRBV5-5; CDR3 protein: ASSLASGSYEQY
clone size: .; J gene: TRBJ2-3; V gene: TRBV7-3; CDR3 protein: ASSLGRGTGTDTQY
clone size: .; J gene: TRBJ1-2; V gene: TRBV30; CDR3 protein: AYDGTNYGYT
clone size: .; J gene: TRBJ1-6; V gene: TRBV6-5; CDR3 protein: ASSYRPGWDSPLH
clone size: .; J gene: TRBJ1-4; V gene: TRBV27; CDR3 protein: AAGTLNEGGKLF
clone size: few; J gene: TRBJ2-1; V gene: TRBV6-1; CDR3 protein: ASSEILAGGTDEQF
clone size: once; J gene: TRBJ2-5; V gene: TRBV29-1; CDR3 protein: SGGQDETQY
clone size: .; J gene: TRBJ2-2; V gene: TRBV5-1; CDR3 protein: ASSLTANTGELF
clone size: .; J gene: TRBJ2-6; V gene: TRBV11-2; CDR3 protein: ASSLKAPGRAGANVLT
clone size: .; J gene: TRBJ1-2; V gene: TRBV6-5; CDR3 protein: ASSPRGYDYGYT
clone size: .; J gene: TRBJ2-7; V gene: TRBV10-3; CDR3 protein: AISEQGIGYEQY
clone size: .; J gene: TRBJ2-4; V gene: TRBV4-1; CDR3 protein: ASSQTEGNIQY
clone size: .; J gene: TRBJ2-5; V gene: TRBV7-9; CDR3 protein: ASSLGIAGQETQY
clone size: .; J gene: TRBJ1-1; V gene: TRBV10-1; CDR3 protein: ASSPTTGLNTEAF
clone size: .; J gene: TRBJ2-4; V gene: TRBV19; CDR3 protein: ASRVREIQY
clone size: .; J gene: TRBJ2-7; V gene: TRBV7-8; CDR3 protein: ASSSLPTVEQY
clone size: .; J gene: TRBJ2-3; V gene: TRBV28; CDR3 protein: ASSSSGTSTDTQY
clone size: .; J gene: TRBJ2-3; V gene: TRBV6-1; CDR3 protein: ASISGTSGTNTQY
clone size: .; J gene: TRBJ1-3; V gene: TRBV5-1; CDR3 protein: ASKREGSGNTIY
clone size: .; J gene: TRBJ1-4; V gene: TRBV30; CDR3 protein: AWSRREGYVTNEKLF
clone size: .; J gene: TRBJ2-1; V gene: TRBV11-2; CDR3 protein: ASSLGASGYNEQF
clone size: few; J gene: TRBJ1-5; V gene: TRBV7-6; CDR3 protein: ASSLDQNQPQH
clone size: .; J gene: TRBJ2-5; V gene: TRBV6-6; CDR3 protein: ASSSGRQGRQETQY
clone size: .; J gene: TRBJ1-3; V gene: TRBV28; CDR3 protein: ASSSGGGLGNTIY
clone size: .; J gene: TRBJ2-2; V gene: TRBV7-2; CDR3 protein: ASSLDRVDTGELF
clone size: few; J gene: TRBJ2-7; V gene: TRBV7-3; CDR3 protein: ASSPGGGSYEQY
clone size: .; J gene: TRBJ1-2; V gene: TRBV28; CDR3 protein: ASSFYRGTTYGYT
clone size: .; J gene: TRBJ2-2; V gene: TRBV11-3; CDR3 protein: ASSSPTSGSNTGELF
clone size: once; J gene: TRBJ2-1; V gene: TRBV11-2; CDR3 protein: ASSALTSVNEQF
clone size: .; J gene: TRBJ1-5; V gene: TRBV2; CDR3 protein: ASSVQGYSNQPQH
clone size: once; J gene: TRBJ2-1; V gene: TRBV5-5; CDR3 protein: ASSLGQGAHEQF
clone size: .; J gene: TRBJ2-1; V gene: TRBV7-3; CDR3 protein: ASSLTSLAGDEQF
clone size: .; J gene: TRBJ1-3; V gene: TRBV9; CDR3 protein: ASSVEGDSGNTIY
clone size: .; J gene: TRBJ2-7; V gene: TRBV20-1; CDR3 protein: SAGITYEQY
clone size: .; J gene: TRBJ2-3; V gene: TRBV7-9; CDR3 protein: ASSSDLETQY
clone size: .; J gene: TRBJ2-6; V gene: TRBV27; CDR3 protein: ASTQTGVGANVLT
clone size: .; J gene: TRBJ1-4; V gene: TRBV6-6; CDR3 protein: ASSYSGTANEKLF
clone size: .; J gene: TRBJ2-7; V gene: TRBV7-9; CDR3 protein: AYSPGGIDEQY
clone size: .; J gene: TRBJ2-7; V gene: TRBV27; CDR3 protein: ASTTNHRAGGREQY
clone size: few; J gene: TRBJ2-1; V gene: TRBV9; CDR3 protein: ASSVAPLAGGLDEQF
clone size: .; J gene: TRBJ1-1; V gene: TRBV6-1; CDR3 protein: ASSEARGALNTEAF
clone size: .; J gene: TRBJ2-1; V gene: TRBV19; CDR3 protein: ASSTSSGRLAEQF
clone size: .; J gene: TRBJ1-1; V gene: TRBV5-6; CDR3 protein: ASSFRLRGLNTEAF
clone size: .; J gene: TRBJ2-7; V gene: TRBV30; CDR3 protein: AWSVGLRALYEQY
clone size: .; J gene: TRBJ2-7; V gene: TRBV6-1; CDR3 protein: ASSERTGGSGTYEQY
clone size: .; J gene: TRBJ2-1; V gene: TRBV19; CDR3 protein: ASSTGTGWLDEQF
clone size: .; J gene: TRBJ1-1; V gene: TRBV6-5; CDR3 protein: ASTYGEGVNTEAF
clone size: .; J gene: TRBJ2-1; V gene: TRBV11-3; CDR3 protein: ASSLSGMFGGNEQF
clone size: .; J gene: TRBJ2-3; V gene: TRBV19; CDR3 protein: ASSIEASEDTQY
clone size: .; J gene: TRBJ2-5; V gene: TRBV5-4; CDR3 protein: ASSLDSGTPGFGTQY
clone size: once; J gene: TRBJ1-1; V gene: TRBV5-1; CDR3 protein: ASSIQGRTEAF
clone size: .; J gene: TRBJ1-4; V gene: TRBV10-2; CDR3 protein: ASSEPGPNEKLF
clone size: .; J gene: TRBJ1-5; V gene: TRBV2; CDR3 protein: ASSESGAGGNQPQH
clone size: .; J gene: TRBJ2-5; V gene: TRBV5-4; CDR3 protein: ASSLGLAAETQY
clone size: .; J gene: TRBJ1-1; V gene: TRBV6-5; CDR3 protein: ASSYKLGARTEAF
clone size: .; J gene: TRBJ1-5; V gene: TRBV5-4; CDR3 protein: ASSFREAPNQPQH
clone size: .; J gene: TRBJ2-1; V gene: TRBV2; CDR3 protein: ASRTKRRYNEQF
clone size: .; J gene: TRBJ2-1; V gene: TRBV7-9; CDR3 protein: ASSLNQVGTYNEQF
clone size: .; J gene: TRBJ2-7; V gene: TRBV6-1; CDR3 protein: ASRGQGSYEQY